The clone carrying this TCR beta chain was recorded once. Its antigen is still unknown. This sample was included in a study of cytomegalovirus exposure and HLA in healthy donors. The study's findings and limits: Using the classifier, cytomegalovirus status was reportedly diagnosed with high specificity and sensitivity.

This CDR3 has 15 residues. Trimming removed 7 bases from V and 0 bases from J; junction bases left unmatched: 9. Germline V CDR1 and CDR2: SGHRS, YFSETQ. The method was immunoSEQ multiplex PCR; TCRdb's version includes in-frame clones alone and lacks a portion of them. The sample has 150,000 to 200,000 clones; less than 90% are singletons. Sequenced material: PBMCs. The chain joins TRBV5-1 to TRBJ2-5, with 7 nucleotides matching TRBD2. The receptor was derived from a man between 25 and 39 years old in good health and CMV-seropositive. In DNA form, the CDR3 reads TGCGCCAGCGGGCTACTCGGGACTAACCAAGAGACCCAGTACTTC. This gives the protein CASGLLGTNQETQYF. Variable domain in full (rest from reference TRBV5-1 and TRBJ2-5): KAGVTQTPRYLIKTRGQQVTLSCSPISGHRSVSWYQQTPGQGLQFLFEYFSETQRNKGNFPGRFSGRQFSNSRSEMNVSTLELGDSALYLCASGLLGTNQETQYFGPGTRLLVL.